Shown below are 4 T cell receptor beta chains from a single sample sequenced in a study of neurological immune-mediated disorders. TCRdb independently ran MiXCR on the 5' RACE reads; one entry per CDR3 protein. The sample records fewer than 20,000 distinct CDR3 sequences, under 35% being singletons. Sequenced sample: PBMCs. These receptors were collected from a man between 45 and 60 years old with HTLV-1-associated myelopathy (HAM/TSP).

Many counts were recorded for this clonotype. This chain uses TRBV29-1 with TRBJ2-5; D perhaps matches TRBD2 (6 bases). The CDR3 covers 12 residues. V lost 6 bases to trimming and J lost 7 bases, with 15 bases between them. Per germline, CDR1 SQVTM and CDR2 ANQGSEA. CDR3 sequence reads: CSVTGLSGTQYF. Here the CDR3 DNA reads TGCAGCGTGACGGGACTTTCGGGGACCCAGTACTTC. The variable domain in full, with the rest retrieved from reference TRBV29-1 and TRBJ2-5, is SAVISQKPSRDICQRGTSLTIQCQVDSQVTMMFWYRQQPGQSLTLIATANQGSEATYESGFVIDKFPISRPNLTFSTLTVSNMSPEDSSIYLCSVTGLSGTQYFGPGTRLLVL.

This clonotype was counted between two and nine times. This chain joins TRBV7-9 and TRBJ2-3; D unclear. The CDR3 is made up of 15 amino acids. V was shortened by 1 base and J by 1 base, with 9 bases between the two germline ends. Germline CDR1 reads SEHNR; CDR2 reads FQNEAQ (reference sequence). CDR3 nucleotide sequence: TGTGCCAGCAGCTTAGACGGCAGCGGCACAGATACGCAGTATTTT. It yields the protein CASSLDGSGTDTQYF. Drawing the rest from reference TRBV7-9 and TRBJ2-3, the complete variable domain is DTGVSQNPRHKITKRGQNVTFRCDPISEHNRLYWYRQTLGQGPEFLTYFQNEAQLEKSRLLSDRFSAERPKGSFSTLEIQRTEQGDSAMYLCASSLDGSGTDTQYFGPGTRLTVL.

The table lists this clonotype with many counts. CDR3 DNA: TGTGCCAGCAATTCTATCGGAAGGGACAATGAGCAGTTCTTC. Its protein product is CASNSIGRDNEQFF. This chain uses TRBV6-5 with TRBJ2-1; D is uncertain. V was cut by 7 bases and J by 5 bases, with 15 bases left in between. The CDR3 has 14 amino acids. Per the germline V gene, CDR1 is MNHEY and CDR2 is SVGAGI.

V is TRBV7-9 and J is TRBJ1-4; D is possibly TRBD1 (5 bases). The CDR3 is made up of 13 amino acids. Germline assignment: CDR1 SEHNR and CDR2 FQNEAQ (reference sequence). V was shortened by 1 base and J by 8 bases, with 8 bases between the two germline ends. The CDR3 DNA reads as TGTGCCAGCAGCTTAGGACAGACCGAAAAACTGTTTTTT. It encodes CASSLGQTEKLFF.